The rows below give T cell receptor beta chains drawn from one sample of a study of radiotherapy plus CTLA-4 blockade in lung cancer. Produced via immunoSEQ multiplex PCR; TCRdb's table is partial and in-frame only. Of fewer than 150,000 clones listed, around 75% are singletons. The sample consisted of peripheral blood, taken from a patient treated with radiotherapy plus ipilimumab. Receptor source: a human donor with non-small cell lung cancer who had a partial response to radiotherapy plus ipilimumab. CDR3s include the opening cysteine and the closing phenylalanine or tryptophan. The D gene is left open where the match is weak. Clone size is not always given. Where it is, it says once, few, many or a class for expanded clones.

j_call d_call clone_size v_call cdr3_aa cdr3_nt
TRBJ2-6 - - TRBV7-2 CASSTQNRAEGANVLTF TGTGCCAGCAGCACCCAAAACAGGGCGGAAGGGGCCAACGTCCTGACTTTC
TRBJ1-3 - - TRBV6-6 CASREGSSGNTIYF TGTGCCAGCAGGGAGGGAAGCTCTGGAAACACCATATATTTT
TRBJ2-2 TRBD1 - TRBV28 CASRTGQGAGELFF TGTGCCAGCAGAACGGGACAGGGGGCCGGGGAGCTGTTTTTT
TRBJ2-5 - - TRBV5-1 CASTKGEVVETQYF TGCGCCAGCACTAAAGGGGAGGTGGTAGAGACCCAGTACTTC
TRBJ2-5 TRBD1 - TRBV5-4 CASSFRTGGHETQYF TGTGCCAGCAGCTTTCGAACAGGGGGCCACGAGACCCAGTACTTC
TRBJ2-3 TRBD2 - TRBV5-1 CASSPGLAGDTQYF TGCGCCAGCAGCCCCGGACTAGCGGGAGATACGCAGTATTTT
TRBJ1-1 - - TRBV5-1 CASNTEAGMNTEAFF TGCGCCAGCAATACCGAGGCAGGGATGAACACTGAAGCTTTCTTT
TRBJ2-5 - - TRBV6-5 CASSLQGSETQYF TGTGCCAGCAGCTTACAGGGCAGCGAGACCCAGTACTTC
TRBJ1-4 - once TRBV5-1 CASSLTEPLGGEKLFF TGCGCCAGCAGCCTGACAGAACCACTGGGCGGTGAAAAACTGTTTTTT
TRBJ2-7 - - TRBV11-2 CASSSLLGSEQYF TGTGCCAGCAGCTCCTTACTAGGGAGCGAGCAGTACTTC
TRBJ2-5 TRBD2 - TRBV5-1 CASSGGDQETQYF TGCGCCAGCAGCGGGGGGGACCAAGAGACCCAGTACTTC
TRBJ2-1 - - TRBV6-1 CASSEPRGAGHNEQFF TGTGCCAGCAGTGAGCCCCGGGGCGCGGGGCACAATGAGCAGTTCTTC
TRBJ1-1 - - TRBV7-9 CASNDEGVARSHF TGTGCCAGCAACGACGAGGGGGTAGCTCGAAGTCACTTT
TRBJ1-1 TRBD1 - TRBV7-3 CASSSDRDTEAFF TGTGCCAGCAGCTCGGACAGGGACACTGAAGCTTTCTTT
TRBJ1-1 - - TRBV29-1 CSVEDLGQTAFF TGCAGCGTTGAAGATCTAGGACAGACCGCTTTCTTT
TRBJ2-3 TRBD1 - TRBV6-6 CASSWRTGSDTQYF TGTGCCAGCAGTTGGAGGACAGGGTCAGATACGCAGTATTTT
TRBJ2-7 TRBD1 few TRBV6-1 CASTAGTGSRYEQYF TGTGCCAGCACCGCTGGGACAGGGTCCCGCTACGAGCAGTACTTC
TRBJ2-1 TRBD2 - TRBV5-1 CASSLSRLAGVEQFF TGCGCCAGCAGCTTGTCCCGACTAGCGGGAGTAGAGCAGTTCTTC
TRBJ2-7 TRBD1 few TRBV10-3 CAISETTGLYEQYF TGTGCCATCAGTGAGACGACAGGGTTGTACGAGCAGTACTTC
TRBJ2-3 TRBD1 - TRBV10-1 CASSDPRQGTDTQYF TGCGCCAGCAGTGACCCCCGACAGGGTACGGATACGCAGTATTTT
TRBJ1-5 - - TRBV27 CASSLETGNNQPQHF TGTGCCAGCAGTTTAGAGACAGGCAACAATCAGCCCCAGCATTTT
TRBJ1-3 TRBD1 once TRBV18 CASSLSGTGSGNTIYF TGTGCCAGCTCACTATCCGGGACAGGGTCCGGAAACACCATATATTTT
TRBJ1-2 - many TRBV28 CASSSPAGTGGYTF TGTGCCAGCAGTAGCCCGGCGGGGACCGGTGGCTACACCTTC
TRBJ1-5 - few TRBV7-8 CASSLGRGGQPQHF TGTGCCAGCAGCTTAGGTCGGGGAGGTCAGCCCCAGCATTTT
TRBJ1-1 - once TRBV6-6 CASSSYMNTEAFF TGTGCCAGCAGTTCTTACATGAACACTGAAGCTTTCTTT
TRBJ1-1 - - TRBV6-5 CASSDAGINTEAFF TGTGCCAGCAGTGATGCCGGGATTAACACTGAAGCTTTCTTT
TRBJ1-2 - once TRBV5-6 CASSFLPGDDGYTF TGTGCCAGCAGCTTTTTACCAGGGGATGATGGCTACACCTTC
TRBJ2-1 TRBD2 - TRBV6-1 CASRLAETYNEQFF TGTGCCAGCCGACTAGCGGAAACCTACAATGAGCAGTTCTTC
TRBJ1-5 - - TRBV19 CASSITIGDRGYTQPQHF TGTGCCAGTAGTATCACTATCGGAGACCGGGGATATACTCAGCCCCAGCATTTT
TRBJ2-7 TRBD1 once TRBV5-1 CASSFEGQREQYF TGCGCCAGCAGCTTTGAGGGACAGCGGGAGCAGTACTTC
TRBJ2-1 TRBD2 - TRBV10-1 CASSGPGLAGGPRLDEQFF TGCGCCAGCAGTGGGCCGGGACTAGCGGGAGGGCCAAGATTGGATGAGCAGTTCTTC
TRBJ2-7 - - TRBV11-2 CASSLWGYEDEQYF TGTGCCAGCAGCTTGTGGGGCTATGAGGACGAGCAGTACTTC